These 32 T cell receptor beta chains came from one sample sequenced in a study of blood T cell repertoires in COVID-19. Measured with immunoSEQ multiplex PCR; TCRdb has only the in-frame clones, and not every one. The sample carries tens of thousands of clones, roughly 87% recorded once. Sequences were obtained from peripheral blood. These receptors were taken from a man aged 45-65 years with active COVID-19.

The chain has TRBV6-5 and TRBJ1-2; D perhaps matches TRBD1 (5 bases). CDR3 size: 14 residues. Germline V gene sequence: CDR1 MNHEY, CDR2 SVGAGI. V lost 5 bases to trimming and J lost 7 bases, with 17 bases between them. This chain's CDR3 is CASSPPNRQTGYTF. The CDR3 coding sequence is TGTGCCAGCAGTCCTCCAAACCGACAGACTGGCTACACCTTC.

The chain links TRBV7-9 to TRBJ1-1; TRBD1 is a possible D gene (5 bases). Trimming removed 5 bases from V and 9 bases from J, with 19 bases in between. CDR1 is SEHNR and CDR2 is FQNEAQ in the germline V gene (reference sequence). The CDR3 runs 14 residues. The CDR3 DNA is TGTGCCAGCAGCCCTGGCGGGGGGAGGGATAAAGCTTTCTTT. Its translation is CASSPGGGRDKAFF.

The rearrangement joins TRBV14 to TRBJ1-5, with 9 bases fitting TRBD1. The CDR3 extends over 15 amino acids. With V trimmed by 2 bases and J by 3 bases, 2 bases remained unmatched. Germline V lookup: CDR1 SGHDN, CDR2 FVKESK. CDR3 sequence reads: CASSQWTGVNQPQHF. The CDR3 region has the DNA TGTGCCAGCAGCCAATGGACAGGGGTCAATCAGCCCCAGCATTTT.

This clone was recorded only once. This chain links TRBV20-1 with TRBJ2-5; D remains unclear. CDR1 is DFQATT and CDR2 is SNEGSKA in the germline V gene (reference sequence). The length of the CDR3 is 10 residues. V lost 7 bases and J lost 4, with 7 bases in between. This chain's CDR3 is CSVGLETQYF. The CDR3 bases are TGCAGTGTCGGGTTAGAGACCCAGTACTTC.

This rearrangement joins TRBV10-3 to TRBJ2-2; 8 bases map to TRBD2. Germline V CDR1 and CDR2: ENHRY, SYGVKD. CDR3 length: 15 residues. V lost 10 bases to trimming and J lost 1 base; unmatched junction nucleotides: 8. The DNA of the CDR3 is TGTGCCAGCCGACCGGGACTAGAGAACACCGGGGAGCTGTTTTTT. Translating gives CASRPGLENTGELFF.

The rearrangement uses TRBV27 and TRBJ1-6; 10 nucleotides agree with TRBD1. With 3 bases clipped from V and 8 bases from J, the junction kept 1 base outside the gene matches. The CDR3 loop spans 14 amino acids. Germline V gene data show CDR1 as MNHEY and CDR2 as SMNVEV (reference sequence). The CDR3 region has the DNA TGTGCCAGCAGTTTGGACAGGGGGGATTCACCCCTCCACTTT. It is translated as CASSLDRGDSPLHF.

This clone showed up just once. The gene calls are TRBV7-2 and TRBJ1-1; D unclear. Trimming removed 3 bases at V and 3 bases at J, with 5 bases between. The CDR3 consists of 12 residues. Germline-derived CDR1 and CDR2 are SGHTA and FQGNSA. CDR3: CASSFSDTEAFF. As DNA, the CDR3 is TGTGCCAGCAGCTTTTCGGACACTGAAGCTTTCTTT.

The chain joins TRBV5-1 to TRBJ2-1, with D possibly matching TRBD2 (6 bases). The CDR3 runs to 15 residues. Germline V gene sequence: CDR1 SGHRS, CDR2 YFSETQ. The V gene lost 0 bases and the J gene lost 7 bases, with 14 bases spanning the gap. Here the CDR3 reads CASSLVAGGGNEQFF. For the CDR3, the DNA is TGCGCCAGCAGCTTGGTGGCGGGTGGAGGGAATGAGCAGTTCTTC. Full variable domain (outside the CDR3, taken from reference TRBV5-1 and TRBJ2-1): KAGVTQTPRYLIKTRGQQVTLSCSPISGHRSVSWYQQTPGQGLQFLFEYFSETQRNKGNFPGRFSGRQFSNSRSEMNVSTLELGDSALYLCASSLVAGGGNEQFFGPGTRLTVL.

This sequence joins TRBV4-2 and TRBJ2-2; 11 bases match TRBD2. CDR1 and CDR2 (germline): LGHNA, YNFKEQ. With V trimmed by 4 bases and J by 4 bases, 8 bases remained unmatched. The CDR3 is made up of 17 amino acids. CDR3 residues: CASSLLAGAVGTGELFF. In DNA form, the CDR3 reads TGTGCCAGCAGCCTACTAGCGGGGGCGGTGGGCACCGGGGAGCTGTTTTTT.

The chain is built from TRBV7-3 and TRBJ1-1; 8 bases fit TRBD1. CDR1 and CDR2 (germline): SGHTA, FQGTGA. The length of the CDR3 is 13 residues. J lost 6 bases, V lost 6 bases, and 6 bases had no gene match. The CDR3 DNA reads TGTGCCAGCAGTCCAGGGGGCAGGTCTGAAGCTTTCTTT. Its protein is CASSPGGRSEAFF. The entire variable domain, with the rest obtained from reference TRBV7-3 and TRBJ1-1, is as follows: GAGVSQTPSNKVTEKGKYVELRCDPISGHTALYWYRQSLGQGPEFLIYFQGTGAADDSGLPNDRFFAVRPEGSVSTLKIQRTERGDSAVYLCASSPGGRSEAFFGQGTRLTVV.

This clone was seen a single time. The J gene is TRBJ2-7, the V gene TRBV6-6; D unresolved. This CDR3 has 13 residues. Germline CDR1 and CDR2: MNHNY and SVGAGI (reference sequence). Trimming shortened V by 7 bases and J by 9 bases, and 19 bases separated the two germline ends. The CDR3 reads CASNTNALVGQYF. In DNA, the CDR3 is TGTGCCAGCAATACAAATGCCCTAGTAGGGCAGTACTTC.

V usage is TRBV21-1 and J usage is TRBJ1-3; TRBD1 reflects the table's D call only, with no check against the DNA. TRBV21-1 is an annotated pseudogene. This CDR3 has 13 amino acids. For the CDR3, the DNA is TGTGCCACCTCGGACACCTCTGGAAACACCATATATTTT. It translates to CATSDTSGNTIYF.

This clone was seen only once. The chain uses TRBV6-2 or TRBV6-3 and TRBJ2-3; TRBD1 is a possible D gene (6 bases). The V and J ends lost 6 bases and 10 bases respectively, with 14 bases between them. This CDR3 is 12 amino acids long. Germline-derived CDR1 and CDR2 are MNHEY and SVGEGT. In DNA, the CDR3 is TGTGCCAGCAGCCCACAGGGTTTCGCGCAGTATTTT. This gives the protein CASSPQGFAQYF.

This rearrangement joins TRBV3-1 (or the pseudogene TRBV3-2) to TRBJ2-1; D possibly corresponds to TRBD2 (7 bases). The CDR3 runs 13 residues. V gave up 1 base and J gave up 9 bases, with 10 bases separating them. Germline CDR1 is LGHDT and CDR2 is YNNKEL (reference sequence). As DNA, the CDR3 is TGTGCCAGCAGCCAAGGGGGAGGGGGTGAGCAGTTCTTC. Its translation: CASSQGGGGEQFF.

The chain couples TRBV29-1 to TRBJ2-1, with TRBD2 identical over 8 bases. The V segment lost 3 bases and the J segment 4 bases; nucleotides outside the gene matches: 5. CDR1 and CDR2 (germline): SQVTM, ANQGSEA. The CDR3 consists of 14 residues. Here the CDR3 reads CSVDPSGLYNEQFF. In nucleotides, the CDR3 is TGCAGCGTTGACCCTAGCGGGCTATACAATGAGCAGTTCTTC.

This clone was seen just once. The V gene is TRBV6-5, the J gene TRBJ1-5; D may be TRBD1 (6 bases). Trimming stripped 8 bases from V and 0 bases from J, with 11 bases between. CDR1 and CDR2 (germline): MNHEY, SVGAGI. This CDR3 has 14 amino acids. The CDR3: CASGTRYSNQPQHF. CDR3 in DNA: TGTGCCAGCGGGACACGCTATAGCAATCAGCCCCAGCATTTT.

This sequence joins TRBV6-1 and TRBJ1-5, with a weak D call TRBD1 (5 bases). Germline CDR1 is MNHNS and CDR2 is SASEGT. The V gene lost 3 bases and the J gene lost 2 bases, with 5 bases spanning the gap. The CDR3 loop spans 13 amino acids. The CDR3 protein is CASSDRGNQPQHF. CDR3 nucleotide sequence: TGTGCCAGCAGTGACAGGGGCAATCAGCCCCAGCATTTT.

The DNA of the CDR3 is TGTGCCAGCAGCTCACGGACTCTCACAATGGGTGAGCAGTTCTTC. It is translated as CASSSRTLTMGEQFF. The rearrangement joins TRBV7-3 to TRBJ2-1, with D tentatively TRBD2 (5 bases). V gave up 4 bases and J gave up 9 bases, with 19 bases separating them. CDR1 is SGHTA, CDR2 FQGTGA, per germline. There are 15 residues in the CDR3.

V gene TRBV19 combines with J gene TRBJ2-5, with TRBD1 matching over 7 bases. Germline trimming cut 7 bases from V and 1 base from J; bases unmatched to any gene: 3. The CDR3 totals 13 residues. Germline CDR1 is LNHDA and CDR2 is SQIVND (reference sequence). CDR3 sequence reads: CASTGTAQETQYF. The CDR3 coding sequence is TGTGCCAGTACAGGGACAGCCCAAGAGACCCAGTACTTC.

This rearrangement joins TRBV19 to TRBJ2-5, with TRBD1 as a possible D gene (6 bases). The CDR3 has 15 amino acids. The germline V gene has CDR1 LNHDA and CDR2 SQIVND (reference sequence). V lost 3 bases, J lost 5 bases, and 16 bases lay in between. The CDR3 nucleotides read TGTGCCAGTAGTATGGACCGAACAAGGGGGGAGACCCAGTACTTC. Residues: CASSMDRTRGETQYF.

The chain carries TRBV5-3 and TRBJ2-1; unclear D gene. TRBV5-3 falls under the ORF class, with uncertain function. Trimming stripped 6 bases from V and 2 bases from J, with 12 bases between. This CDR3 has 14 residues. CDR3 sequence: CARKWSLTYNEQFF. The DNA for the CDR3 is TGTGCCAGAAAGTGGAGTCTTACCTACAATGAGCAGTTCTTC.

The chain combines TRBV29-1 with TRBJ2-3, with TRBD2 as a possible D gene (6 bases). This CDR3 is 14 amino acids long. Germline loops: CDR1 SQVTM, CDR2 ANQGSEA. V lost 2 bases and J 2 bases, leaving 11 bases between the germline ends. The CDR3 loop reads CSVEREVVTDTQYF. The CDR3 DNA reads TGCAGCGTTGAAAGGGAGGTGGTCACAGATACGCAGTATTTT.

CDR3 DNA sequence: TGTGCCAGCAGTTCAACAGGGGTTAATAACTATGGCTACACCTTC. Its protein product is CASSSTGVNNYGYTF. The gene calls are TRBV11-2 and TRBJ1-2, with TRBD1 identical over 7 bases. With 6 bases clipped from V and 1 base from J, the junction kept 8 bases outside the gene matches. The CDR3 sequence is 15 residues long. Germline-derived CDR1 and CDR2 are SGHAT and FQNNGV.

CDR3 in DNA: TGTGCCAGCAGTGAGAGCCCCGGGGCAGCGGGGGGAGATACGCAGTATTTT. It encodes CASSESPGAAGGDTQYF. The J gene is TRBJ2-3, the V gene TRBV2, with 9 bases identical to TRBD2. This CDR3 spans 17 amino acids. Germline V CDR1 and CDR2: SNHLY, FYNNEI. Unmatched junction bases numbered 12, after V lost 3 bases and J lost 5 bases.

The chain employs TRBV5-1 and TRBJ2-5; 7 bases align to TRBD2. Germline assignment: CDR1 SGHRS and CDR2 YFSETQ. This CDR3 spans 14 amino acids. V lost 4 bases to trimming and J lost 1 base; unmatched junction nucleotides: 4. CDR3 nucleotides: TGCGCCAGCAGCGCGTCGGGGGGCCAAGAGACCCAGTACTTC. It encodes CASSASGGQETQYF. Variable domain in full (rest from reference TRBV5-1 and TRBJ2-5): KAGVTQTPRYLIKTRGQQVTLSCSPISGHRSVSWYQQTPGQGLQFLFEYFSETQRNKGNFPGRFSGRQFSNSRSEMNVSTLELGDSALYLCASSASGGQETQYFGPGTRLLVL.

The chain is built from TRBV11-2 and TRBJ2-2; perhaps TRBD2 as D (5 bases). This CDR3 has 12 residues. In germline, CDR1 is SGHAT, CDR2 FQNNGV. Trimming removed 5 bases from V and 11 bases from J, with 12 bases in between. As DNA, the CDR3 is TGTGCCAGCAGCCGCGGGTTGGGTGAGCTGTTTTTT. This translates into CASSRGLGELFF. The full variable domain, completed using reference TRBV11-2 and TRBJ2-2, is EAGVAQSPRYKIIEKRQSVAFWCNPISGHATLYWYQQILGQGPKLLIQFQNNGVVDDSQLPKDRFSAERLKGVDSTLKIQPAKLEDSAVYLCASSRGLGELFFGEGSRLTVL.

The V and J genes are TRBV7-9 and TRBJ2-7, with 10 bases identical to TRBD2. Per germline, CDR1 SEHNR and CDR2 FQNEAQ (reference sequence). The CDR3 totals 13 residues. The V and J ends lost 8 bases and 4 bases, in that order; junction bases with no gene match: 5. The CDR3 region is CASQPGLAYEQYF. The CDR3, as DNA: TGTGCCAGCCAGCCGGGACTAGCGTACGAGCAGTACTTC.

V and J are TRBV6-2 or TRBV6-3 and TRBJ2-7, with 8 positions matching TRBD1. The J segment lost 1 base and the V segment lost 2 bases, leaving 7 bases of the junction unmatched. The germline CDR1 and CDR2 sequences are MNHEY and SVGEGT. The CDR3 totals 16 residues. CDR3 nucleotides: TGTGCCAGCAGTTACGGAGCTGGGACAGGATCCTACGAGCAGTACTTC. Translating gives CASSYGAGTGSYEQYF.

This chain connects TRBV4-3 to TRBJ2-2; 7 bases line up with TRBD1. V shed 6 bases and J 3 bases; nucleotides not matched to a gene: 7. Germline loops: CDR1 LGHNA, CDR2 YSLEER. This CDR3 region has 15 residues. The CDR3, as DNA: TGCGCCAGCAGTTACAACAGGGGATACACCGGGGAGCTGTTTTTT. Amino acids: CASSYNRGYTGELFF.

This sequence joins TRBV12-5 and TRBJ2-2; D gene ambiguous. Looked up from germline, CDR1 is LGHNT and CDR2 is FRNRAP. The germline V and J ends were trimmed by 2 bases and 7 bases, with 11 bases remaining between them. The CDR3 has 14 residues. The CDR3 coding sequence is TGTGCTAGTGGTTTGTCAGGAAATAACGGGGAGCTGTTTTTT. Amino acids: CASGLSGNNGELFF.

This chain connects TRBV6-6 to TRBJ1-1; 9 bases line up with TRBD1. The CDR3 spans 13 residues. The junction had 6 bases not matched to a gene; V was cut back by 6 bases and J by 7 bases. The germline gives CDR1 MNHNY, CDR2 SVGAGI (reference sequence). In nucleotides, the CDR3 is TGTGCCAGCAGAACGACGGGACAGGGTGAAGCTTTCTTT. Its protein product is CASRTTGQGEAFF.

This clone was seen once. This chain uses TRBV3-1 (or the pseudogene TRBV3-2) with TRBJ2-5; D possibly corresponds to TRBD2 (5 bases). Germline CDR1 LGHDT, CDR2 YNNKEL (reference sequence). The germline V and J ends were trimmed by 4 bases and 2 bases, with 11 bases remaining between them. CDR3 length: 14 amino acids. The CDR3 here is CASSRAGKQETQYF. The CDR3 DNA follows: TGTGCCAGCAGCCGCGCCGGGAAACAAGAGACCCAGTACTTC.